Presented here are 25 T cell receptor beta chains from one specimen sequenced in a study of cytomegalovirus exposure and HLA in healthy donors. PCR involved 60 Vbeta and 13 Jbeta primers. The data were produced by immunoSEQ multiplex PCR, yet TCRdb's version contains in-frame clones alone and is incomplete. The profile shows 55,000 to 80,000 clones, roughly 75% of them singletons. Material: PBMCs. The receptors shown here come from a woman between 25 and 40 years old in good health and CMV-seropositive.

The V gene is TRBV4-1, the J gene TRBJ2-4, with TRBD2 matching over 9 bases. This CDR3 is 16 amino acids long. Germline CDR1 and CDR2: MGHRA and YSYEKL. V lost 2 bases to trimming and J lost 8 bases; unmatched junction nucleotides: 10. CDR3 DNA sequence: TGCGCCAGCAGCCAAAGAGAGACTAGCGGTAGATACATTCAGTACTTC. Its translation is CASSQRETSGRYIQYF.

The chain combines TRBV11-3 with TRBJ2-3; D remains unclear. Trimming pared 1 base from V and 0 bases from J, leaving 8 bases between. Germline V gene data show CDR1 as SGHNT and CDR2 as YENEEA. The CDR3 extends over 15 amino acids. The DNA for the CDR3 is TGTGCCAGCAGCTTAGGTAGAAAGAGCACAGATACGCAGTATTTT. As protein: CASSLGRKSTDTQYF.

The chain uses TRBV11-2 and TRBJ2-3, with D unresolved. V lost 0 bases and J lost 8, with 12 bases in between. CDR3 size: 14 residues. Germline V gene sequence: CDR1 SGHAT, CDR2 FQNNGV. CDR3 DNA sequence: TGTGCCAGCAGCTTAGAGAACCTCCCCGGTACGCAGTATTTT. Translation: CASSLENLPGTQYF.

This clone has only one observation. The V gene is TRBV7-2, the J gene TRBJ1-2, with 9 bases lining up with TRBD1. After removal of 8 bases from V and 7 bases from J, the junction contained 5 bases not matched to a gene. The CDR3 totals 12 residues. Germline V gene lookup returns CDR1 SGHTA and CDR2 FQGNSA. CDR3 in amino acids: CASSGTGIGYTF. The DNA for the CDR3 is TGTGCCAGCTCCGGGACAGGGATTGGCTACACCTTC.

The chain carries TRBV5-1 and TRBJ2-1, with a possible D match to TRBD1 (6 bases). Germline loops: CDR1 SGHRS, CDR2 YFSETQ. The CDR3 sequence is 15 residues long. V was trimmed by 6 bases and J by 4 bases, leaving 17 bases between them. The chain's CDR3 is CASNHLGARYNEQFF. The DNA for the CDR3 is TGCGCCAGCAACCACTTGGGGGCCAGATACAATGAGCAGTTCTTC.

In its sample, this clone was seen a few times. V gene TRBV6-5 combines with J gene TRBJ2-1; 12 bases align to TRBD2. Germline V gives CDR1 MNHEY, CDR2 SVGAGI. The V gene end was trimmed by 6 bases and the J gene end by 5 bases; junction bases not matched to a gene: 5. This CDR3 comprises 15 residues. In DNA form, the CDR3 reads TGTGCCAGCAGGCACCTAGCGGGAGGGCACAATGAGCAGTTCTTC. As protein: CASRHLAGGHNEQFF.

V gene TRBV2 combines with J gene TRBJ2-6, with 8 bases aligning to TRBD1. V lost 6 bases, J lost 0 bases, and 7 bases stayed unmatched. The CDR3 contains 17 residues. Germline loops: CDR1 SNHLY, CDR2 FYNNEI. CDR3: CASSQTGANSGANVLTF. CDR3 nucleotides: TGTGCCAGCAGCCAGACAGGGGCCAACTCTGGGGCCAACGTCCTGACTTTC. The full variable domain, with the rest looked up from reference TRBV2 and TRBJ2-6, is EPEVTQTPSHQVTQMGQEVILRCVPISNHLYFYWYRQILGQKVEFLVSFYNNEISEKSEIFDDQFSVERPDGSNFTLKIRSTKLEDSAMYFCASSQTGANSGANVLTFGAGSRLTVL.

V and J are TRBV30 and TRBJ1-3; 10 bases agree with TRBD1. The germline CDR1 and CDR2 sequences are GTSNPN and SVGIG (reference sequence). CDR3 length: 13 residues. The junction had 2 bases not matched to a gene; V was cut back by 5 bases and J by 4 bases. Here the CDR3 DNA reads TGTGCCTGGGGACAGGGGGTAGGAAACACCATATATTTT. Amino acids: CAWGQGVGNTIYF.

The V and J genes are TRBV6-4 and TRBJ2-2; 12 bases fit TRBD2. Germline V gene data show CDR1 as MRHNA and CDR2 as SNTAGT. J lost 6 bases, V lost 0 bases, and 2 bases had no gene match. The CDR3 is made up of 16 amino acids. DNA for the CDR3: TGTGCCAGCAGTGACTCGACTAGCGGGAGAGCCGGGGAGCTGTTTTTT. It encodes CASSDSTSGRAGELFF.

This chain connects TRBV7-8 to TRBJ2-4, with 9 bases that match TRBD1. Germline V gene sequence: CDR1 SGHVS, CDR2 FQNEAQ. This CDR3 region has 14 residues. Trimming cost V 1 base and J 6 bases; bases outside gene matches: 1. CDR3 residues: CASSLGQGGNIQYF. The CDR3 coding sequence is TGTGCCAGCAGCTTAGGACAGGGGGGAAACATTCAGTACTTC.

J is TRBJ2-1 and V is TRBV4-1; 13 nucleotides line up with TRBD2. This CDR3 region has 17 residues. V was clipped by 4 bases and J by 6 bases; unmatched bases: 9. Germline assignment: CDR1 MGHRA and CDR2 YSYEKL. The CDR3 loop is CASSPTSGRNPLNEQFF. As DNA, the CDR3 is TGCGCCAGCAGCCCGACTAGCGGGAGGAACCCTCTCAATGAGCAGTTCTTC.

The chain uses TRBV5-4 and TRBJ2-2; D perhaps matches TRBD1 (5 bases). The germline CDR1 and CDR2 sequences are SGHNT and YYREEE (reference sequence). This CDR3 has 13 amino acids. Trimming stripped 0 bases from V and 8 bases from J, with 8 bases between. This CDR3 reads CASSLVGLGELFF. Written as DNA, the CDR3 is TGTGCCAGCAGCTTGGTGGGGCTAGGGGAGCTGTTTTTT.

The V call is TRBV18, the J call TRBJ1-1; D call uncertain. The CDR3 extends over 14 amino acids. V dropped 5 bases and J dropped 4 bases, with 14 bases sitting between them. CDR1 and CDR2 from the germline V gene are KGHSH and LQKENI. This CDR3 is CASSSGQSGTEAFF. The CDR3 coding sequence is TGTGCCAGCTCATCGGGTCAAAGTGGCACTGAAGCTTTCTTT. The complete variable domain, with remaining parts taken from reference TRBV18 and TRBJ1-1, reads NAGVMQNPRHLVRRRGQEARLRCSPMKGHSHVYWYRQLPEEGLKFMVYLQKENIIDESGMPKERFSAEFPKEGPSILRIQQVVRGDSAAYFCASSSGQSGTEAFFGQGTRLTVV.

This chain connects TRBV11-2 to TRBJ2-6, with D possibly matching TRBD2 (5 bases). The germline V gene has CDR1 SGHAT and CDR2 FQNNGV. Trimming left V 3 bases short and J 2 bases short, with 14 bases between. This CDR3 is 17 amino acids long. The chain's CDR3 is CASSFLSSGTGANVLTF. DNA of the CDR3: TGTGCCAGCAGCTTTTTATCGTCGGGGACTGGGGCCAACGTCCTGACTTTC.

This clone has a handful of counts. The rearrangement joins TRBV6-5 to TRBJ1-2; D gene ambiguous. Germline lookup yields CDR1 MNHEY and CDR2 SVGAGI. The CDR3 spans 13 residues. V lost 5 bases and J lost 4, with 11 bases in between. The CDR3 region has the DNA TGTGCCAGCAGTGAAGCTTCTCGCTATGGCTACACCTTC. Amino acids: CASSEASRYGYTF.

J is TRBJ1-6 and V is TRBV5-1; D remains unclear. The ends were cut back, 2 bases at V and 13 bases at J, with 16 bases in the middle. This CDR3 is built from 14 residues. Germline CDR1 and CDR2: SGHRS and YFSETQ. Written as DNA, the CDR3 is TGCGCCAGCAGCTTCCTAGACCGTGGTTCGCCCCTCCACTTT. Encoded protein: CASSFLDRGSPLHF.

This clone was seen repeatedly, ten times or more. V usage is TRBV9 and J usage is TRBJ2-3, with 10 bases fitting TRBD2. Unmatched junction bases numbered 5, after V lost 4 bases and J lost 6 bases. In germline, CDR1 is SGDLS, CDR2 YYNGEE. This CDR3 spans 14 amino acids. In DNA, the CDR3 is TGTGCCAGCAGCTATAGCGGGAGGTTGGATACGCAGTATTTT. It specifies CASSYSGRLDTQYF.

The chain carries TRBV4-2 and TRBJ1-5; unclear D gene. The V gene lost 1 base and the J gene lost 2 bases, with 9 bases spanning the gap. The V gene's germline CDR1 is LGHNA and CDR2 YNFKEQ. The CDR3 sequence is 15 residues long. CDR3 protein: CASSQAGWGNQPQHF. CDR3 DNA sequence: TGTGCCAGCAGCCAAGCGGGATGGGGCAATCAGCCCCAGCATTTT.

The chain uses TRBV5-1 and TRBJ2-3, with TRBD1 as a possible D gene (5 bases). V was cut by 8 bases and J by 2 bases, with 18 bases left in between. The CDR3 loop spans 15 amino acids. CDR1 is SGHRS, CDR2 YFSETQ, per germline. As DNA, the CDR3 is TGCGCCAGTTTTTTAGGGGCCCGCCCCACAGATACGCAGTATTTT. Residues: CASFLGARPTDTQYF.

This clone was recorded once. DNA for the CDR3: TGTGCCAGCAGCTTGGGCAGTGGCAGGGGAAATTCACCCCTCCACTTT. Translating it yields CASSLGSGRGNSPLHF. The chain links TRBV5-6 to TRBJ1-6; tentatively, D is TRBD1 (6 bases). Germline-derived CDR1 and CDR2 are SGHDT and YYEEEE. The CDR3 sequence is 16 residues long. Trimming removed 0 bases at V and 7 bases at J, with 14 bases between.

The chain uses TRBV14 and TRBJ1-2; TRBD1 matches 10 bases. Germline loops: CDR1 SGHDN, CDR2 FVKESK. The V segment lost 0 bases and the J segment 3 bases; nucleotides outside the gene matches: 10. The CDR3 has 18 amino acids. In DNA form, the CDR3 reads TGTGCCAGCAGCCAAGATTCGGGACAGGGGTACATTCACTATGGCTACACCTTC. Translation gives CASSQDSGQGYIHYGYTF.

The chain has TRBV27 and TRBJ2-1; D may be TRBD2 (6 bases). Looked up from germline, CDR1 is MNHEY and CDR2 is SMNVEV (reference sequence). The ends were cut back, 5 bases at V and 6 bases at J, with 20 bases in the middle. This CDR3 has 16 residues. Here the CDR3 DNA reads TGTGCCAGCAGTACGGGGAGGAGTTCCGCCGGCAATGAGCAGTTCTTC. Translated: CASSTGRSSAGNEQFF.

Regarding this clone: The same CDR3 is also encoded by other DNA sequences in this sample. The DNA for the CDR3 is TGCGCCAGCAGCCAAGGGCTAGCGGGGACCTACGAGCAGTACTTC. Its protein is CASSQGLAGTYEQYF. This sequence joins TRBV4-3 and TRBJ2-7, with 9 bases aligning to TRBD2. The CDR3 is made up of 15 amino acids. Germline values: CDR1 LGHNA, CDR2 YSLEER. The V and J ends lost 1 base and 2 bases, in that order; junction bases with no gene match: 3.

There are a few counts of this clone. Other DNA sequences from this sample encode an identical CDR3 as well. The genes are TRBV2 and TRBJ1-2; D is uncertain. V was clipped by 3 bases and J by 0 bases, with 5 bases between them. This CDR3 has 13 residues. Germline CDR1 SNHLY, CDR2 FYNNEI. For the CDR3, the DNA is TGTGCCAGCAGTGAGAGAGCTAACTATGGCTACACCTTC. It specifies CASSERANYGYTF.

The rearrangement uses TRBV5-6 and TRBJ2-1; the match to TRBD2 covers 7 bases. The CDR3 covers 16 residues. Germline values: CDR1 SGHDT, CDR2 YYEEEE. V dropped 4 bases and J dropped 0; count of bases not matched to a gene: 7. In nucleotides, the CDR3 is TGTGCCAGCAGCCGACTAGCACCGAGCTCCTACAATGAGCAGTTCTTC. Its translation is CASSRLAPSSYNEQFF.